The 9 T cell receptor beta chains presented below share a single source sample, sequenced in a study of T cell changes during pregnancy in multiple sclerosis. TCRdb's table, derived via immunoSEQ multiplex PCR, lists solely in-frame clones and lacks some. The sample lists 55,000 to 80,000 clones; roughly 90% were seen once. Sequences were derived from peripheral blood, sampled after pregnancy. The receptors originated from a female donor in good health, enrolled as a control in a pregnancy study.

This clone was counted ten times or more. The DNA for the CDR3 is TGTGCCAGCATTCCCCCCGGGGGGGACAAATACTCCTACGAGCAGTACTTC. It specifies CASIPPGGDKYSYEQYF. The chain carries TRBV2 and TRBJ2-7, with 8 bases lining up with TRBD2. CDR1 and CDR2 from the germline V gene are SNHLY and FYNNEI. Trimming removed 7 bases from V and 0 bases from J; junction bases left unmatched: 14. This CDR3 comprises 17 residues.

The CDR3 nucleotides read TGTGCCAGCAGCTACACCGGGACAGGGGGGTACGAGCAGTACTTC. Translated: CASSYTGTGGYEQYF. The gene calls are TRBV11-2 and TRBJ2-7; 11 nucleotides agree with TRBD1. CDR3 length equals 15 residues. Germline assignment: CDR1 SGHAT and CDR2 FQNNGV. V dropped 4 bases and J dropped 4; count of bases not matched to a gene: 6.

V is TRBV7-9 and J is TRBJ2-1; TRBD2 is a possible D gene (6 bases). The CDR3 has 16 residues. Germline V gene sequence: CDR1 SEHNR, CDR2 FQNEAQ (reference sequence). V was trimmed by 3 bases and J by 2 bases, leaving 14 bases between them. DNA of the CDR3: TGTGCCAGCAGCTTCGGTGCGGGGCAAACCTACAATGAGCAGTTCTTC. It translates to CASSFGAGQTYNEQFF.

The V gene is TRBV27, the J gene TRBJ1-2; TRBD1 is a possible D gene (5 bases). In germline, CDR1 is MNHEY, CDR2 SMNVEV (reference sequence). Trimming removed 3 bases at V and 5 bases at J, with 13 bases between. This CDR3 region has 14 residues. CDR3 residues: CASSLAGEGYGYTF. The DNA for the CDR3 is TGTGCCAGCAGTTTGGCGGGGGAAGGGTATGGCTACACCTTC.

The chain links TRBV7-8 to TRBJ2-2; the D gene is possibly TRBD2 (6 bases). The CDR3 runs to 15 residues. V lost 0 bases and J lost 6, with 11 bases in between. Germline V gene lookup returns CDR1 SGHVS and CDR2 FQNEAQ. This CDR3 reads CASSLANGGAGELFF. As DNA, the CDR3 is TGTGCCAGCAGCTTAGCGAATGGCGGGGCCGGGGAGCTGTTTTTT.

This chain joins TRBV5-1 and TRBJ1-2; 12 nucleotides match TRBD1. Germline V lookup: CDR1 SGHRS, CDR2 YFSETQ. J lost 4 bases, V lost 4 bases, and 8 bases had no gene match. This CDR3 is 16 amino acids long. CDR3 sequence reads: CASSPGTGGAGYGYTF. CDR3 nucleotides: TGCGCCAGCAGCCCCGGGACAGGGGGCGCTGGCTATGGCTACACCTTC. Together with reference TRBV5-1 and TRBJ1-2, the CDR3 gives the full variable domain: KAGVTQTPRYLIKTRGQQVTLSCSPISGHRSVSWYQQTPGQGLQFLFEYFSETQRNKGNFPGRFSGRQFSNSRSEMNVSTLELGDSALYLCASSPGTGGAGYGYTFGSGTRLTVV.

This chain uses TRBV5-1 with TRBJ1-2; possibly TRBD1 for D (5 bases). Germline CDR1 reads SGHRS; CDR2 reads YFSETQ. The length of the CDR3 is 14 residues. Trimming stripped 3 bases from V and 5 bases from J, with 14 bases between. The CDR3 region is CASSSEARGYGYTF. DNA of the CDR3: TGCGCCAGCAGCTCCGAGGCTCGGGGGTATGGCTACACCTTC. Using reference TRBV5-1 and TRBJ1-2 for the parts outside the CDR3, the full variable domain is KAGVTQTPRYLIKTRGQQVTLSCSPISGHRSVSWYQQTPGQGLQFLFEYFSETQRNKGNFPGRFSGRQFSNSRSEMNVSTLELGDSALYLCASSSEARGYGYTFGSGTRLTVV.

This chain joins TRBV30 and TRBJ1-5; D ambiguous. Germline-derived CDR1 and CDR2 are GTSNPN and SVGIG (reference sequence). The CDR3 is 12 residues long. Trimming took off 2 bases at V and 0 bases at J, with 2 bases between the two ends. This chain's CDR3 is CAWSYSNQPQHF. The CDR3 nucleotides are TGTGCCTGGAGTTATAGCAATCAGCCCCAGCATTTT.

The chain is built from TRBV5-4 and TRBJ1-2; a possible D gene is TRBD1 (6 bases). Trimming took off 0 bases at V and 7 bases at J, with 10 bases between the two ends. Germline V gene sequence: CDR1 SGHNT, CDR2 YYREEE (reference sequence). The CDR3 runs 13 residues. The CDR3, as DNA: TGTGCCAGCAGCTTGGCAGGGGCGGCTGGCTACACCTTC. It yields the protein CASSLAGAAGYTF.